The 16 T cell receptor beta chains given below trace back to one sample, sequenced in a study of siplizumab effects on memory and regulatory T cells. Method: immunoSEQ multiplex PCR; TCRdb's copy keeps in-frame clones and lacks some. The sample includes 50,000 to 70,000 clones, roughly 96% of them seen just once. Sample: naive CD8+ T cells sorted from blood. The receptor source for this set is a human donor in good health.

V gene TRBV5-1 combines with J gene TRBJ2-5, with D unclear. The V and J ends lost 5 bases and 5 bases respectively, with 4 bases between them. This CDR3 region has 10 residues. Germline lookup yields CDR1 SGHRS and CDR2 YFSETQ. In DNA form, the CDR3 reads TGCGCCAGCAGTGGGGAGACCCAGTACTTC. Encoded protein: CASSGETQYF. The full variable domain, completed using reference TRBV5-1 and TRBJ2-5, is KAGVTQTPRYLIKTRGQQVTLSCSPISGHRSVSWYQQTPGQGLQFLFEYFSETQRNKGNFPGRFSGRQFSNSRSEMNVSTLELGDSALYLCASSGETQYFGPGTRLLVL.

The chain is built from TRBV4-1 and TRBJ2-2, with D maybe TRBD1 (6 bases). This CDR3 region has 15 residues. Germline loops: CDR1 MGHRA, CDR2 YSYEKL. Trimming pared 1 base from V and 1 base from J, leaving 7 bases between. The CDR3 loop is CASSQVQGNTGELFF. CDR3 nucleotide sequence: TGCGCCAGCAGCCAAGTACAGGGGAACACCGGGGAGCTGTTTTTT.

This clone was seen once. V and J are TRBV7-8 and TRBJ2-5; D not resolved. Trimming removed 2 bases at V and 1 base at J, with 11 bases between. The germline gives CDR1 SGHVS, CDR2 FQNEAQ. This CDR3 contains 15 residues. CDR3 in amino acids: CASSLITTPQETQYF. CDR3 DNA: TGTGCCAGCAGCTTAATTACTACCCCCCAAGAGACCCAGTACTTC.

This clone was seen just once. V gene TRBV4-3 combines with J gene TRBJ2-7, with D perhaps being TRBD1 or TRBD2 (6 bases each). This CDR3 spans 17 amino acids. V was pared by 0 bases and J by 3 bases, with 18 bases between. Germline V gene sequence: CDR1 LGHNA, CDR2 YSLEER. The CDR3 coding sequence is TGCGCCAGCAGCCAAGATTGGGGGGCCCCCTTATACTACGAGCAGTACTTC. This translates into CASSQDWGAPLYYEQYF.

The J gene is TRBJ1-1, the V gene TRBV6-5; TRBD1 is a possible D gene (6 bases). Trimming removed 4 bases from V and 5 bases from J, with 11 bases in between. CDR3 length equals 13 residues. Germline CDR1 is MNHEY and CDR2 is SVGAGI. Here the CDR3 DNA reads TGTGCCAGCAGTTCGACCAGGGGTACTGAAGCTTTCTTT. This sequence encodes CASSSTRGTEAFF.

The chain employs TRBV6-5 and TRBJ2-2; D is unresolved. The CDR3 sequence is 14 residues long. The V end was cut by 2 bases, the J end by 4 bases, with 8 bases between. Germline V gives CDR1 MNHEY, CDR2 SVGAGI. DNA of the CDR3: TGTGCCAGCAGTTACCACCATGGCACCGGGGAGCTGTTTTTT. Translating it yields CASSYHHGTGELFF.

The chain has TRBV7-2 and TRBJ2-2; no clear D. The germline V gene encodes CDR1 SGHTA and CDR2 FQGNSA. The germline V and J ends were trimmed by 1 base and 1 base, with 4 bases remaining between them. This CDR3 has 14 amino acids. CDR3 amino acids: CASSLGVNTGELFF. Written as DNA, the CDR3 is TGTGCCAGCAGCTTAGGCGTGAACACCGGGGAGCTGTTTTTT.

This clone appeared once. This sequence joins TRBV7-9 and TRBJ2-1; 8 bases agree with TRBD2. The CDR3 totals 15 residues. The ends lost 3 bases at V and 8 bases at J; junction bases unmatched: 9. CDR1 is SEHNR, CDR2 FQNEAQ, per germline (reference sequence). This CDR3 reads CASSFPTAGADEQFF. CDR3 bases: TGTGCCAGCAGCTTCCCTACAGCGGGGGCGGATGAGCAGTTCTTC.

The rearrangement links TRBV4-1 to TRBJ1-5; D call uncertain. Trimming shortened V by 0 bases and J by 5 bases, and 11 bases separated the two germline ends. Germline-derived CDR1 and CDR2 are MGHRA and YSYEKL. The CDR3 extends over 15 amino acids. Here the CDR3 DNA reads TGCGCCAGCAGCCAAGATAGCAGTCTGTATCAGCCCCAGCATTTT. This codes for CASSQDSSLYQPQHF.

The chain combines TRBV6-4 with TRBJ1-2; 7 nucleotides align to TRBD1. Unmatched junction bases numbered 6, after V lost 3 bases and J lost 5 bases. The CDR3 length is 14 residues. The germline gives CDR1 MRHNA, CDR2 SNTAGT. This chain's CDR3 is CASSDWDRAYGYTF. CDR3 in DNA: TGTGCCAGCAGTGATTGGGACAGAGCATATGGCTACACCTTC.

The chain carries TRBV7-7 and TRBJ2-7, with 8 bases that match TRBD1. This CDR3 is built from 15 residues. Germline values: CDR1 SSHAT, CDR2 FNYEAQ (reference sequence). Trimming at V came to 2 bases and at J to 5 bases, leaving 8 bases not matched to a gene. The CDR3, as DNA: TGTGCCAGCAGCTTATCGGGGTCGACAGGGGACGAGCAGTACTTC. This translates into CASSLSGSTGDEQYF.

This clone was recorded once. V gene TRBV11-2 combines with J gene TRBJ2-7; D not certain. There are 12 residues in the CDR3. Trimming shortened V by 2 bases and J by 2 bases, and 4 bases separated the two germline ends. CDR1 and CDR2 (germline): SGHAT, FQNNGV. The CDR3 region has the DNA TGTGCCAGCAGCTTAATTACCTACGAGCAGTACTTC. This codes for CASSLITYEQYF.

The J gene is TRBJ2-2, the V gene TRBV4-1; D is tentatively TRBD1 or TRBD2 (6 bases each). CDR1 is MGHRA and CDR2 is YSYEKL in the germline V gene. V shed 0 bases and J shed 6 bases, with 11 bases lying between them. The CDR3 loop spans 15 amino acids. The CDR3 loop reads CASSQDGGGPGELFF. The CDR3 DNA follows: TGCGCCAGCAGCCAAGATGGAGGGGGGCCCGGGGAGCTGTTTTTT.

A few counts support this clone. This chain links TRBV6-5 with TRBJ1-1; 8 nucleotides agree with TRBD1. CDR1 and CDR2 from the germline V gene are MNHEY and SVGAGI. V dropped 8 bases and J dropped 7; count of bases not matched to a gene: 6. The CDR3 has 12 amino acids. CDR3 in DNA: TGTGCCAGCGGGGACAGGCTGAATGAAGCTTTCTTT. Encoded protein: CASGDRLNEAFF.

About this clone itself: This sample includes further DNA sequences coding for the same CDR3. J is TRBJ1-1 and V is TRBV5-4; 7 bases fit TRBD1. The ends lost 1 base at V and 1 base at J; junction bases unmatched: 1. Germline CDR1 reads SGHNT; CDR2 reads YYREEE (reference sequence). The CDR3 is 14 amino acids. Here the CDR3 DNA reads TGTGCCAGCAGCTTGTCAGGGGGGAACACTGAAGCTTTCTTT. The encoded protein is CASSLSGGNTEAFF.

The rearrangement uses TRBV5-6 and TRBJ2-7; D gene uncertain. In germline, CDR1 is SGHDT, CDR2 YYEEEE. CDR3 length equals 16 residues. Trimming left V 0 bases short and J 2 bases short, with 15 bases between. The CDR3 loop reads CASSLASGAKAYEQYF. The CDR3 coding sequence is TGTGCCAGCAGCTTGGCGTCAGGCGCGAAGGCCTACGAGCAGTACTTC.